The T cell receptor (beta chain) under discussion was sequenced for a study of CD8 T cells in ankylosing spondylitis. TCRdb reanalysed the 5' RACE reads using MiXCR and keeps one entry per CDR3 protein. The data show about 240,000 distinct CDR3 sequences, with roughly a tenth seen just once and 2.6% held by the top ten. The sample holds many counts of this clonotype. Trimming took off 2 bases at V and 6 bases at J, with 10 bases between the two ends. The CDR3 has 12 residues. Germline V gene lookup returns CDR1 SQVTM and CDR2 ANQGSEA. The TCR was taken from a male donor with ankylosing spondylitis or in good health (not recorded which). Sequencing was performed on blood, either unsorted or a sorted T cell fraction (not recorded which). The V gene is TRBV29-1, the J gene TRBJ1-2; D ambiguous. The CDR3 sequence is CSVEHLYDGYTF. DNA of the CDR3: TGCAGCGTTGAACACCTCTACGATGGCTACACCTTC.